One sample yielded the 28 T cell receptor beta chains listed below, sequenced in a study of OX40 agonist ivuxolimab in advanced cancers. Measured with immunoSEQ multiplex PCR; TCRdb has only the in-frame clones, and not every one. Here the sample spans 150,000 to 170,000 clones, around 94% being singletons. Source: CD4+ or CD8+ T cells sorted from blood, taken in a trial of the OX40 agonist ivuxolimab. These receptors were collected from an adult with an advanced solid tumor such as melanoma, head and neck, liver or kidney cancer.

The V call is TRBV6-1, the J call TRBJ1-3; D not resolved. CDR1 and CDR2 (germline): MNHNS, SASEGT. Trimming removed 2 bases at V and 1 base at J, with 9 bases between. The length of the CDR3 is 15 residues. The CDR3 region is CASSETWVSGNTIYF. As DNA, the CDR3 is TGTGCCAGCAGTGAAACCTGGGTGTCTGGAAACACCATATATTTT.

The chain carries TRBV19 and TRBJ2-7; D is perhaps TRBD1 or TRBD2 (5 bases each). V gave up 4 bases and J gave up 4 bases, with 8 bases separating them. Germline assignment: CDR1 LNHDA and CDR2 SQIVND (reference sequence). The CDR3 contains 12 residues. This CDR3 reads CASSRDGYEQYF. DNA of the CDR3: TGTGCCAGTAGTAGGGACGGGTACGAGCAGTACTTC.

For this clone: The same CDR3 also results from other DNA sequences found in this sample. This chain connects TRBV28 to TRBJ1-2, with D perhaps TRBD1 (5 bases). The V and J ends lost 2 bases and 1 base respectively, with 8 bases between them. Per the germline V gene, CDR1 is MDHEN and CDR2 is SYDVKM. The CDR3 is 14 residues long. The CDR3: CASSLGGGNYGYTF. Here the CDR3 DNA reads TGTGCCAGCAGTTTAGGGGGAGGTAACTATGGCTACACCTTC.

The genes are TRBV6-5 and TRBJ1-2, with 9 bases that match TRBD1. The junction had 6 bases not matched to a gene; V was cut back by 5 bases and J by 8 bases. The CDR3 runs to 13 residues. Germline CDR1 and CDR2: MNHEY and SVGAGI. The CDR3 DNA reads TGTGCCAGCAGTGCCTGGACAGGGGTCGGCTACACCTTC. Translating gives CASSAWTGVGYTF.

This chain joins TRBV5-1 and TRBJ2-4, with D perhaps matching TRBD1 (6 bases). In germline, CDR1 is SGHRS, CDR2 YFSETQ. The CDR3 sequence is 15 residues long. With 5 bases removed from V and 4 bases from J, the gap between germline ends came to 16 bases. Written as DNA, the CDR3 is TGCGCCAGCAGGTCCCGGACAGAGCCTAAAAACATTCAGTACTTC. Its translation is CASRSRTEPKNIQYF.

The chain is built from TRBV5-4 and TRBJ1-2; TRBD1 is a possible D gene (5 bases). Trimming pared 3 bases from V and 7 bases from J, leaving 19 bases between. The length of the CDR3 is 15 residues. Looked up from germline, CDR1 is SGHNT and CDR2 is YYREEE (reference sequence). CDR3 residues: CASSSPAWGRGGYTF. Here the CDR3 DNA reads TGTGCCAGCAGCTCCCCGGCGTGGGGGAGGGGTGGCTACACCTTC.

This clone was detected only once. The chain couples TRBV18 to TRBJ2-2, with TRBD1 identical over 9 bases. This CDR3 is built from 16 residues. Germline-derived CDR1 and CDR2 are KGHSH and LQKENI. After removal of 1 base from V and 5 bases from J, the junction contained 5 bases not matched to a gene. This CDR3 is CASSPRLGQGTGELFF. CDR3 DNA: TGTGCCAGCTCACCACGCCTGGGACAGGGAACCGGGGAGCTGTTTTTT.

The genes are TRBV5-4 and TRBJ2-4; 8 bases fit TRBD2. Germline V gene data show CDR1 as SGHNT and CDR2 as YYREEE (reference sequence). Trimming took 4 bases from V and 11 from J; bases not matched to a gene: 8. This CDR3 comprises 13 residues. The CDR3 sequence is CASSIPGGAVQYF. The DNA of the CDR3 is TGTGCCAGCAGCATACCGGGGGGGGCCGTTCAGTACTTC.

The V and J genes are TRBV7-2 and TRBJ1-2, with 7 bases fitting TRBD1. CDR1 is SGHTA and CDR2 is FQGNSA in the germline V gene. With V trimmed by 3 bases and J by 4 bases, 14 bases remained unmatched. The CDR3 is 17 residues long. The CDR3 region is CASSFVGGQALPYGYTF. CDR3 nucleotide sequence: TGTGCCAGCAGCTTCGTAGGAGGACAGGCGCTCCCCTATGGCTACACCTTC.

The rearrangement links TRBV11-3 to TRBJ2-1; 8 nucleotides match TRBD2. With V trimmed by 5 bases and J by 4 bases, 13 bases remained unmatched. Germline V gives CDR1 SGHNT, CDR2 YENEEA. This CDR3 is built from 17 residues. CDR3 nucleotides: TGTGCCAGCAGCAGTGACCCGAGCGGGAGCCCTTACAATGAGCAGTTCTTC. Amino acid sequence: CASSSDPSGSPYNEQFF.

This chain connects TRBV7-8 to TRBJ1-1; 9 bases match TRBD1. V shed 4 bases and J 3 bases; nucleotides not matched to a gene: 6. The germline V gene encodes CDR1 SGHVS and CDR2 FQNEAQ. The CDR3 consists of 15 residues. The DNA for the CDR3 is TGTGCCAGCAGCTCCCGGGGACAGGGCTACACTGAAGCTTTCTTT. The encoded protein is CASSSRGQGYTEAFF.

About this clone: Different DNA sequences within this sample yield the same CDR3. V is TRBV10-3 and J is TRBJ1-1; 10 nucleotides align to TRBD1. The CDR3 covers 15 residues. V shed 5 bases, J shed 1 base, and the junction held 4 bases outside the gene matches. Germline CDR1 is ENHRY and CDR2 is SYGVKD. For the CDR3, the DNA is TGTGCCATCAGTCCGACAGGGGGCAAGAACACTGAAGCTTTCTTT. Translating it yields CAISPTGGKNTEAFF.

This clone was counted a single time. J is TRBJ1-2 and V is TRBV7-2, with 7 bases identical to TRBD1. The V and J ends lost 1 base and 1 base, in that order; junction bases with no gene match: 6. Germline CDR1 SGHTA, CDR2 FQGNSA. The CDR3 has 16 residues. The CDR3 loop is CASSLVVAGGNYGYTF. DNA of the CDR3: TGTGCCAGCAGCTTAGTGGTGGCAGGGGGTAACTATGGCTACACCTTC.

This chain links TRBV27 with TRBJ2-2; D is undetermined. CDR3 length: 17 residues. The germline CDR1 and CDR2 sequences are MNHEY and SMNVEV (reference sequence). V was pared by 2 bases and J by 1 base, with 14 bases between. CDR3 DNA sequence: TGTGCCAGCAGTTTAATTCGGATGAGCTGGAACACCGGGGAGCTGTTTTTT. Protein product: CASSLIRMSWNTGELFF.

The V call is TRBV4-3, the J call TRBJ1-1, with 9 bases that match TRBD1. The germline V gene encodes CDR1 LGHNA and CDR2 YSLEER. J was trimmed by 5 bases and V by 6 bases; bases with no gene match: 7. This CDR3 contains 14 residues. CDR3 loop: CASRKDRGMTEAFF. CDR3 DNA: TGCGCCAGCAGGAAAGACAGGGGGATGACTGAAGCTTTCTTT.

CDR3 DNA: TGTGCCAGTAGTATCTCCGGGACTAGCGGGGGGACCTCCTACGAGCAGTACTTC. This encodes CASSISGTSGGTSYEQYF. The V and J genes are TRBV19 and TRBJ2-7; 15 bases align to TRBD2. V shed 3 bases and J 0 bases; nucleotides not matched to a gene: 6. The germline gives CDR1 LNHDA, CDR2 SQIVND (reference sequence). The CDR3 sequence is 18 residues long.

The CDR3 spells CASGQGQGTDTQYF. The CDR3 nucleotides are TGTGCCAGCGGACAGGGCCAGGGCACAGATACGCAGTATTTT. This chain joins TRBV6-4 and TRBJ2-3; 8 nucleotides line up with TRBD1. The CDR3 sequence is 14 residues long. CDR1 MRHNA and CDR2 SNTAGT come from the germline V gene. J was trimmed by 1 base and V by 8 bases; bases with no gene match: 5.

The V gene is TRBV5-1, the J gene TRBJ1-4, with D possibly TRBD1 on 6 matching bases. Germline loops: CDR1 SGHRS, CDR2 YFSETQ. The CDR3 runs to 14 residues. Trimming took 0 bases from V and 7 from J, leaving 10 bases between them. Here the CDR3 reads CASSLEGGGEKLFF. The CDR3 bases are TGCGCCAGCAGCTTGGAAGGGGGAGGTGAAAAACTGTTTTTT.

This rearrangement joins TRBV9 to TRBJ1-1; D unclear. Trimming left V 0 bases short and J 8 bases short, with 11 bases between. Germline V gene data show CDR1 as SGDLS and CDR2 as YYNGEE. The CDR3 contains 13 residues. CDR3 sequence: CASSVERASEAFF. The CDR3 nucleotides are TGTGCCAGCAGCGTAGAGAGGGCTTCCGAAGCTTTCTTT.

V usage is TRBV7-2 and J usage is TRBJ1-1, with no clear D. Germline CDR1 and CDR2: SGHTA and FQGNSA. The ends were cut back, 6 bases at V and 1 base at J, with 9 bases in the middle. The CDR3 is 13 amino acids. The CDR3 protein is CASSRRENTEAFF. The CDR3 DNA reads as TGTGCCAGCAGTAGGCGTGAGAACACTGAAGCTTTCTTT.

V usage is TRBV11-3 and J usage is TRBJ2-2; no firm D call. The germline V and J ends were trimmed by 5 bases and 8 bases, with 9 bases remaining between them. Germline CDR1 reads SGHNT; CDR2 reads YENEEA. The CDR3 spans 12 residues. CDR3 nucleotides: TGTGCCAGCAGCGAGATGACTGGGGAGCTGTTTTTT. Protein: CASSEMTGELFF.

This chain's CDR3 is CASSLLDRQQGYTF. The CDR3 DNA sequence: TGTGCCAGCAGTTTGTTGGACAGGCAACAGGGCTACACCTTC. The chain links TRBV28 to TRBJ1-2, with 7 bases lining up with TRBD1. The germline V gene encodes CDR1 MDHEN and CDR2 SYDVKM. The V gene end was trimmed by 3 bases and the J gene end by 8 bases; junction bases not matched to a gene: 9. This CDR3 comprises 14 residues.

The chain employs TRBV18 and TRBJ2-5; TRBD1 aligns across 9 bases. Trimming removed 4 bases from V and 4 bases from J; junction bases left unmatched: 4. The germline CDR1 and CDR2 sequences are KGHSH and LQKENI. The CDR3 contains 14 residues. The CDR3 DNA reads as TGTGCCAGCTCACTCTTGGACAGGGGAGAGACCCAGTACTTC. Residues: CASSLLDRGETQYF.

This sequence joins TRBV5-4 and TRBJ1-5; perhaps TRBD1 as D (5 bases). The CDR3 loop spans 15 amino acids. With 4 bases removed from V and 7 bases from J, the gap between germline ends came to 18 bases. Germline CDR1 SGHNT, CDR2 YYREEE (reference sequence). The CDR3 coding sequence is TGTGCCAGCAGCCCTGGGGTCGAAGGGGAACAGCCCCAGCATTTT. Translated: CASSPGVEGEQPQHF.

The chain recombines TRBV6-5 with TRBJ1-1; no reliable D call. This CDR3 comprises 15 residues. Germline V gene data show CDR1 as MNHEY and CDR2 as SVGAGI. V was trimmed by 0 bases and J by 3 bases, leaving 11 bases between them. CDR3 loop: CASSYSILGDTEAFF. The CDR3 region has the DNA TGTGCCAGCAGTTACTCCATTTTGGGAGACACTGAAGCTTTCTTT.

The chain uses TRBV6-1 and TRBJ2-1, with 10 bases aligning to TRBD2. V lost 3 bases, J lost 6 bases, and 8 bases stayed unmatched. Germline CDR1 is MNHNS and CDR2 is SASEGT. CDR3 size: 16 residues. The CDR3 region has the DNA TGTGCCAGCAGTGATAGCGGGAGGATTCGTTTCAATGAGCAGTTCTTC. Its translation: CASSDSGRIRFNEQFF.

CDR3 loop: CASLRTGSYEQYF. Written as DNA, the CDR3 is TGCGCCAGCTTACGGACAGGGTCCTACGAGCAGTACTTC. The gene calls are TRBV10-2 and TRBJ2-7, with 8 bases that match TRBD1. Trimming at V came to 8 bases and at J to 1 base, leaving 4 bases not matched to a gene. The CDR3 has 13 amino acids. Germline V gene lookup returns CDR1 WSHSY and CDR2 SAAADI.

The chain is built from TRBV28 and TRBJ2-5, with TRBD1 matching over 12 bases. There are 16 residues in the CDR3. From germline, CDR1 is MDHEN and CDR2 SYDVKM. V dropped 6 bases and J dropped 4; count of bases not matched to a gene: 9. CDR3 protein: CASSSFGDRGLETQYF. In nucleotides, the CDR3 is TGTGCCAGCAGCTCCTTTGGGGACAGGGGGCTAGAGACCCAGTACTTC. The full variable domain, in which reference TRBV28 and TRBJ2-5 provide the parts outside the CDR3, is DVKVTQSSRYLVKRTGEKVFLECVQDMDHENMFWYRQDPGLGLRLIYFSYDVKMKEKGDIPEGYSVSREKKERFSLILESASTNQTSMYLCASSSFGDRGLETQYFGPGTRLLVL.